This paragraph reports one T cell receptor (beta chain). The junction departs from the called germline gene at one end, perhaps through a read error. The germline CDR1 and CDR2 sequences are SGHRS and YFSETQ. CDR3 length: 16 amino acids. The data stem from a study of control samples from healthy donors and cancer patients. Generated by immunoSEQ multiplex PCR, the TCRdb table keeps only in-frame clones and is missing some. The table records fewer than 200,000 clones, around 95% of them present only once. This sequence originates from a woman aged 60-75 years in good health. The V call is TRBV5-1, the J call TRBJ2-1, with 8 bases that match TRBD1. The sequencing input was blood. The CDR3: CVSSLLQGASLNEQFF. DNA of the CDR3: TGCGTCAGCAGCTTGTTGCAGGGGGCGTCCCTCAATGAGCAGTTCTTC.